This T cell receptor (beta chain) was recovered during a study of Graves' ophthalmopathy and Graves' hyperthyroidism. Study summary: Peripheral blood was gathered at first diagnosis, ahead of any treatment whatsoever. Study outcomes and limitations: Blood also held most thyroid clonotypes expanded above 0.001 frequency.

V lost 6 bases, J lost 6 bases, and 9 bases stayed unmatched. CDR1 is MNHNS, CDR2 SASEGT, per germline. This CDR3 contains 16 residues. In the case of this clonotype: Its specificity is unknown.

RNA transcripts were the template, and TCR beta CDR3 regions were amplified from them. Scientists carried out first-round RT-PCR using HTBI primers and then a second-round multiplex PCR. MiXCR, run by TCRdb on the multiplex PCR reads, gives a single entry per CDR3 protein. The data contain approximately 160,000 distinct CDR3 sequences, approximately 40% of them singletons. Ophthalmopathy cases showed moderate-to-severe activity, scoring CAS ≥3 and NOSPECS ≥4, with duration under 3 months. The sequenced sample consisted of peripheral blood. The rearrangement joins TRBV6-1 to TRBJ2-2; TRBD2 agrees at 11 bases. This receptor was obtained from a young man with Graves' ophthalmopathy. The CDR3 region has the DNA TGTGCCAGCAGACCTACTAGCGGGAGCCGGGCCGGGGAGCTGTTTTTT. As protein: CASRPTSGSRAGELFF.